This T cell receptor beta chain derives from a study of blood T cell repertoires in COVID-19. Study overall: Sources were T cells, B-cell-depleted T cells, or PBMCs; the material itself was cDNA or gDNA.

Clones were read by immunoSEQ multiplex PCR, and TCRdb kept only the in-frame ones, dropping some. Altogether 200,000 to 250,000 clones are present, under 90% being singletons, with the ten largest covering 3% to 4.5%. J was trimmed by 4 bases and V by 3 bases; bases with no gene match: 6. Germline V lookup: CDR1 MGHRA, CDR2 YSYEKL. The CDR3 covers 15 residues. The specimen was peripheral blood. V usage is TRBV4-1 and J usage is TRBJ1-2, with TRBD1 matching over 9 bases. The sequence was obtained from a woman over 75 with acute or convalescent COVID-19. The CDR3 DNA reads TGCGCCAGCAGCCAGGCCGGGACAGGGTTCTATGGCTACACCTTC. Its protein product is CASSQAGTGFYGYTF.